This entry lists 15 T cell receptor beta chains sequenced from one sample in a study of Graves' ophthalmopathy and Graves' hyperthyroidism. RNA transcripts were the template, and TCR beta CDR3 regions were amplified from them. First-round RT-PCR relied on HTBI primers, and a second-round multiplex PCR came next. One entry per CDR3 protein, called by TCRdb with MiXCR from the multiplex PCR reads. The sample has 680,000 or so distinct CDR3 sequences, 22% seen once; the top ten hold approximately 6.9%. The specimen sequenced was peripheral blood. The receptor source for this set is a woman under 30 with stable Graves' hyperthyroidism. Some clones in this sample may be carry-over from other donors' samples.

The gene calls are TRBV5-1 and TRBJ2-2, with 8 bases aligning to TRBD1. Germline-derived CDR1 and CDR2 are SGHRS and YFSETQ. The CDR3 covers 15 residues. V trimming: 1 base; J trimming: 7 bases; junction bases outside the gene matches: 6. The CDR3 region is CASSLIAGGDGELFF. The CDR3 DNA reads as TGCGCCAGCAGCTTGATTGCAGGGGGCGACGGGGAGCTGTTTTTT.

This clonotype came up many times. The CDR3 is CASTTTGSYYEQYF. CDR3 nucleotide sequence: TGTGCCAGCACTACGACAGGCTCCTACTACGAGCAGTACTTC. The chain combines TRBV6-1 with TRBJ2-7, with a possible D match to TRBD1 (6 bases). Germline V CDR1 and CDR2: MNHNS, SASEGT. The CDR3 extends over 14 amino acids. V dropped 7 bases and J dropped 3 bases, with 16 bases sitting between them.

This chain joins TRBV12-3 or TRBV12-4 and TRBJ1-5; no definite D call. This CDR3 comprises 15 residues. Deletions cut 4 bases from V and 0 bases from J, with 10 bases between. In DNA, the CDR3 is TGTGCCAGCAGTTCGAACAAGTATAGCAATCAGCCCCAGCATTTT. Residues: CASSSNKYSNQPQHF.

This clonotype has at least ten counts. V and J are TRBV15 and TRBJ1-2; TRBD1 matches at 9 bases. The trim removed 3 bases at V and 5 bases at J, leaving 10 bases unmatched. The CDR3 sequence is 16 residues long. Germline V CDR1 and CDR2: LNHNV, YYDKDF (reference sequence). CDR3 DNA: TGTGCCACCAGCAGTACATGGGGACAGGGAAGTTATGGCTACACCTTC. Its translation is CATSSTWGQGSYGYTF.

The chain joins TRBV5-1 to TRBJ2-5; D might be TRBD2 (6 bases). The CDR3 totals 14 residues. Germline-derived CDR1 and CDR2 are SGHRS and YFSETQ. V lost 4 bases to trimming and J lost 2 bases, with 12 bases between them. The CDR3 DNA reads as TGCGCCAGCAGCCCCCGACTAGAACAAGAGACCCAGTACTTC. Translating it yields CASSPRLEQETQYF.

This clonotype was seen at least ten times. The chain employs TRBV7-2 and TRBJ1-5, with D perhaps matching TRBD1 (6 bases). Trimming left V 4 bases short and J 3 bases short, with 10 bases between. This CDR3 has 14 amino acids. In germline, CDR1 is SGHTA, CDR2 FQGNSA. In nucleotides, the CDR3 is TGTGCCAGCAGCTCGGGACACCACAATCAGCCCCAGCATTTT. This gives the protein CASSSGHHNQPQHF.

This clonotype was seen only a few times. This chain joins TRBV3-1 and TRBJ2-7; the D gene could be TRBD1 or TRBD2 (5 bases each). Germline V gene sequence: CDR1 LGHDT, CDR2 YNNKEL (reference sequence). The length of the CDR3 is 16 residues. The ends were cut back, 2 bases at V and 5 bases at J, with 19 bases in the middle. The CDR3 loop is CASSQRGRDPRHEQYF. The CDR3 DNA reads TGTGCCAGCAGCCAAAGAGGCCGGGACCCCCGGCACGAGCAGTACTTC.

This clonotype was seen only a few times. The junction departs from germline at one end; a sequencing error may be responsible. The rearrangement links TRBV5-8 to TRBJ2-5; no firm D call. CDR1 is SGHTS and CDR2 is YDEGEE in the germline V gene. The CDR3 is 9 residues long. DNA for the CDR3: TGTGCCAGCAGCTTGGGAGCGCACTTC. It codes for CASSLGAHF.

This clonotype was picked up many times. This sequence joins TRBV11-2 and TRBJ2-2; 12 bases line up with TRBD2. The CDR3 is 17 residues long. CDR1 is SGHAT, CDR2 FQNNGV, per germline. V dropped 2 bases and J dropped 5; count of bases not matched to a gene: 6. The CDR3 bases are TGTGCCAGCAGCTTATACCCCGGGACTAGCGGGACCGGGGAGCTGTTTTTT. This codes for CASSLYPGTSGTGELFF.

This clonotype is a singleton in its sample. The CDR3 spells CASSFNENSPLHF. The CDR3 bases are TGTGCCAGCAGTTTCAACGAGAATTCACCCCTCCACTTT. The rearrangement links TRBV6-9 to TRBJ1-6, with D unclear. The CDR3 sequence is 13 residues long. V was pared by 4 bases and J by 7 bases, with 8 bases between. The germline V gene encodes CDR1 MNHGY and CDR2 SVAAGI.

The chain joins TRBV4-1 to TRBJ1-5; a possible D gene is TRBD1 (5 bases). The CDR3 extends over 17 amino acids. V was pared by 4 bases and J by 2 bases, with 18 bases between. CDR1 is MGHRA, CDR2 YSYEKL, per germline. CDR3 in DNA: TGCGCCAGCAGCCCCCACCCCGTAACAGGCCGCAATCAGCCCCAGCATTTT. Amino acids: CASSPHPVTGRNQPQHF.

In this sample, this clonotype turned up a few times. The rearrangement links TRBV19 to TRBJ1-2, with D unclear. This CDR3 is built from 12 residues. The germline gives CDR1 LNHDA, CDR2 SQIVND (reference sequence). Trimming left V 10 bases short and J 4 bases short, with 13 bases between. In DNA form, the CDR3 reads TGTGCCACTTCCACGGGGATCTATGGCTACACCTTC. Residues: CATSTGIYGYTF.

This clonotype was detected many times. The chain links TRBV28 to TRBJ1-2, with D perhaps TRBD1 (5 bases). This CDR3 is 13 amino acids long. Germline CDR1 MDHEN, CDR2 SYDVKM. V was pared by 6 bases and J by 4 bases, with 12 bases between. CDR3 coding DNA: TGTGCCAGCAGCCGGGACCAATCCTATGGCTACACCTTC. This codes for CASSRDQSYGYTF.

This clonotype was recorded many times. V is TRBV11-2 and J is TRBJ2-7; TRBD1 matches 9 bases. This CDR3 spans 16 amino acids. V trimming: 5 bases; J trimming: 3 bases; junction bases outside the gene matches: 11. Germline V gene data show CDR1 as SGHAT and CDR2 as FQNNGV. CDR3: CASSILGGTGIYEQYF. The CDR3 region has the DNA TGTGCCAGCAGCATCCTGGGTGGGACAGGGATCTACGAGCAGTACTTC.

This clonotype was observed at least ten times. The gene calls are TRBV29-1 and TRBJ1-5; no firm D call. This CDR3 has 14 amino acids. Trimming removed 5 bases at V and 0 bases at J, with 11 bases between. CDR1 SQVTM and CDR2 ANQGSEA come from the germline V gene. DNA of the CDR3: TGCAGCGTTTTAACGGCCGATAGCAATCAGCCCCAGCATTTT. Its translation is CSVLTADSNQPQHF.